Presented here are 25 T cell receptor beta chains from one specimen sequenced in a study of T-cell reconstitution after alpha-beta-depleted transplantation in children. TCRbeta library preparation incorporated unique molecular identifiers. TCRdb ran MiXCR on the PCR reads and lists one entry per CDR3 protein. The table records about 500,000 distinct CDR3 sequences, about 31% of them present only once. Specimen: PBMCs from the stem cell graft donor, collected from the stem cell graft. The receptors here all came from a human donor who donated a stem cell graft to a child with aplastic anemia.

The chain carries TRBV21-1 and TRBJ2-5; no check of the table's D call, TRBD2, against the DNA was made. TRBV21-1 is a known pseudogene. The CDR3 extends over 17 amino acids. Here the CDR3 reads CASSRVRIAGDQETQYF. The CDR3, as DNA: TGTGCCAGCAGCAGAGTGAGGATAGCGGGGGACCAAGAGACCCAGTACTTC.

For the CDR3, the DNA is TGTGCCACCAGTGATTACATGGCGGATGGCTACACCTTC. Residues: CATSDYMADGYTF. The gene calls are TRBV24-1 and TRBJ1-2; no reliable D call. Trimming cost V 2 bases and J 6 bases, with 9 bases left between them. This CDR3 is 13 amino acids long. CDR1 is KGHDR, CDR2 SFDVKD, per germline.

Written as DNA, the CDR3 is TGTGCCAGCTCACCACTGGAAGGGGCCGGCTACACCTTC. Translated: CASSPLEGAGYTF. V usage is TRBV18 and J usage is TRBJ1-2; perhaps TRBD1 as D (5 bases). CDR3 length equals 13 residues. V lost 1 base and J 8 bases, leaving 11 bases between the germline ends. Germline lookup yields CDR1 KGHSH and CDR2 LQKENI.

The J gene is TRBJ1-1, the V gene TRBV5-5, with TRBD1 identical over 10 bases. Germline V gene lookup returns CDR1 SGHKS and CDR2 YYEKEE (reference sequence). V was clipped by 3 bases and J by 3 bases; unmatched bases: 2. This CDR3 spans 14 amino acids. CDR3 sequence reads: CASSSGQGYTEAFF. CDR3 bases: TGTGCCAGCAGCTCGGGACAGGGGTACACTGAAGCTTTCTTT.

This clonotype came up a few times. The rearrangement links TRBV12-3 or TRBV12-4 to TRBJ1-5; 10 bases align to TRBD1. J gave up 2 bases and V 7 bases, and 14 bases lay outside the gene matches. The CDR3 has 18 residues. DNA for the CDR3: TGTGCCAGCACCAAAGGACGGGACAGGGGTTTCGGCAATCAGCCCCAGCATTTT. Translated: CASTKGRDRGFGNQPQHF.

This clonotype was picked up a small number of times. The gene calls are TRBV25-1 and TRBJ1-3, with a weak D call TRBD1 (6 bases). This CDR3 has 18 amino acids. The V gene's germline CDR1 is MGHDK and CDR2 SYGVNS. Trimming left V 4 bases short and J 0 bases short, with 19 bases between. Here the CDR3 reads CASSVGGGHLSSGNTIYF. The DNA for the CDR3 is TGTGCCAGCAGTGTGGGAGGGGGACACTTAAGCTCTGGAAACACCATATATTTT.

This clonotype was observed a handful of times. V gene TRBV5-1 combines with J gene TRBJ2-6; D is possibly TRBD2 (6 bases). Germline assignment: CDR1 SGHRS and CDR2 YFSETQ. The CDR3 contains 15 residues. V was shortened by 0 bases and J by 4 bases, with 8 bases between the two germline ends. The CDR3 protein is CASSLGGEGANVLTF. In DNA, the CDR3 is TGCGCCAGCAGCTTGGGCGGGGAGGGGGCCAACGTCCTGACTTTC.

This chain connects TRBV7-2 to TRBJ1-1; a possible D gene is TRBD1 (5 bases). The CDR3 has 12 residues. Germline V CDR1 and CDR2: SGHTA, FQGNSA. Trimming pared 6 bases from V and 4 bases from J, leaving 9 bases between. CDR3 nucleotides: TGTGCCAGCAGGCTTAGGGGCACTGAAGCTTTCTTT. Protein sequence: CASRLRGTEAFF.

This rearrangement joins TRBV30 to TRBJ1-2; 9 bases map to TRBD1. The trim removed 8 bases at V and 6 bases at J, leaving 7 bases unmatched. The CDR3 has 12 residues. CDR1 is GTSNPN, CDR2 SVGIG, per germline (reference sequence). In DNA form, the CDR3 reads TGTGCCAGACTACAGGGGGCGGATGGCTACACCTTC. Translated: CARLQGADGYTF.

This sequence joins TRBV6-5 and TRBJ2-2; a possible D gene is TRBD2 (5 bases). This CDR3 region has 16 residues. The V and J ends lost 2 bases and 4 bases respectively, with 14 bases between them. The germline V gene has CDR1 MNHEY and CDR2 SVGAGI. The CDR3 loop is CASSYVRASGTGELFF. In nucleotides, the CDR3 is TGTGCCAGCAGTTACGTCCGGGCCAGCGGCACCGGGGAGCTGTTTTTT.

This chain links TRBV20-1 with TRBJ2-1, with D perhaps TRBD2 (5 bases). V lost 3 bases and J lost 8, with 11 bases in between. This CDR3 has 12 amino acids. Germline V gene lookup returns CDR1 DFQATT and CDR2 SNEGSKA (reference sequence). The CDR3 DNA reads TGCAGTGCTAGCGGGATTATCGATGAGCAGTTCTTC. As protein: CSASGIIDEQFF.

This chain joins TRBV5-6 and TRBJ2-7, with TRBD2 as a possible D gene (5 bases). CDR3 length: 14 residues. Between the trimmed V and J ends, which lost 0 bases and 6 bases, there was a span of 13 bases. Germline-derived CDR1 and CDR2 are SGHDT and YYEEEE. The CDR3 DNA follows: TGTGCCAGCAGCTTGGGACGGCGAGGGATCGAGCAGTACGTC. This encodes CASSLGRRGIEQYV.

V and J are TRBV11-2 and TRBJ1-1, with D maybe TRBD1 (5 bases). The CDR3 sequence is 15 residues long. Germline lookup yields CDR1 SGHAT and CDR2 FQNNGV. Trimming shortened V by 0 bases and J by 5 bases, and 13 bases separated the two germline ends. CDR3 loop: CASSLELSGRTEAFF. As DNA, the CDR3 is TGTGCCAGCAGCTTAGAGTTGTCAGGGAGGACTGAAGCTTTCTTT.

The chain is built from TRBV3-1 and TRBJ2-3; a weak D match, TRBD2 (5 bases). CDR3 length equals 16 residues. Germline CDR1 LGHDT, CDR2 YNNKEL (reference sequence). The V end lost 0 bases, the J end lost 4 bases, and 14 bases lay between the germline ends. The CDR3 coding sequence is TGTGCCAGCAGCCAAGAGTACCGGGAAGAAGCAGATACGCAGTATTTT. It encodes CASSQEYREEADTQYF.

This clonotype occurred a few times. The chain couples TRBV7-2 to TRBJ2-2; D gene uncertain. CDR1 and CDR2 (germline): SGHTA, FQGNSA. Trimming took off 5 bases at V and 2 bases at J, with 9 bases between the two ends. This CDR3 region has 14 residues. The CDR3 sequence: CASSGGRNTGELFF. In DNA, the CDR3 is TGTGCCAGCAGCGGCGGAAGAAACACCGGGGAGCTGTTTTTT. Filled out from reference TRBV7-2 and TRBJ2-2, the complete variable domain reads GAGVSQSPSNKVTEKGKDVELRCDPISGHTALYWYRQSLGQGLEFLIYFQGNSAPDKSGLPSDRFSAERTGGSVSTLTIQRTQQEDSAVYLCASSGGRNTGELFFGEGSRLTVL.

This clonotype was counted between two and nine times. Here the CDR3 reads CASTQNIAGALDTQYF. CDR3 in DNA: TGTGCCAGCACCCAAAACATAGCGGGAGCTCTGGATACGCAGTATTTT. This chain connects TRBV7-9 to TRBJ2-3; 9 bases are a match to TRBD2. With V trimmed by 7 bases and J by 6 bases, 14 bases remained unmatched. The CDR3 contains 16 residues. From germline, CDR1 is SEHNR and CDR2 FQNEAQ (reference sequence).

This clonotype was detected only a few times. V and J are TRBV20-1 and TRBJ1-1, with D unclear. With 0 bases removed from V and 0 bases from J, the gap between germline ends came to 14 bases. The CDR3 is 16 amino acids. Germline V gives CDR1 DFQATT, CDR2 SNEGSKA (reference sequence). CDR3 sequence (DNA): TGCAGTGCTAGAGACCCCCGGGTCTCCATGAACACTGAAGCTTTCTTT. Residues: CSARDPRVSMNTEAFF.

This chain links TRBV12-3 or TRBV12-4 with TRBJ2-3, with 9 bases aligning to TRBD2. The V and J ends lost 3 bases and 4 bases, in that order; junction bases with no gene match: 5. This CDR3 has 15 residues. The CDR3 loop reads CASSLYSGRPDTQYF. The CDR3 DNA follows: TGTGCCAGCAGTTTGTATAGCGGGAGACCAGATACGCAGTATTTT.

The chain couples TRBV9 to TRBJ2-7; TRBD2 matches 9 bases. This CDR3 comprises 15 residues. V trimming: 1 base; J trimming: 2 bases; junction bases outside the gene matches: 4. Germline V lookup: CDR1 SGDLS, CDR2 YYNGEE. CDR3 sequence (DNA): TGTGCCAGCAGCGTACATGCTAGCGGGACCTACGAGCAGTACTTC. Residues: CASSVHASGTYEQYF.

This clonotype showed up just a few times. This chain links TRBV28 with TRBJ2-7; perhaps D is TRBD1 or TRBD2 (6 bases each). The CDR3 contains 13 residues. V lost 5 bases and J lost 2, with 10 bases in between. The V gene's germline CDR1 is MDHEN and CDR2 SYDVKM. CDR3 sequence: CASSNGGTYEQYV. The CDR3 DNA reads as TGTGCCAGCAGTAACGGGGGCACCTACGAGCAGTACGTC.

The CDR3 DNA is TGTGCCAGCAGTCCGACAGGGGTCCCGGGCGCTTTCTTT. Protein: CASSPTGVPGAFF. This sequence joins TRBV12-3 or TRBV12-4 and TRBJ1-1; 8 bases map to TRBD1. The junction had 10 bases not matched to a gene; V was cut back by 5 bases and J by 11 bases. The CDR3 is 13 amino acids.

The rearrangement joins TRBV7-6 to TRBJ2-2; D is possibly TRBD1 (5 bases). The ends were cut back, 3 bases at V and 6 bases at J, with 20 bases in the middle. Germline CDR1 is SGHVS and CDR2 is FNYEAQ. There are 17 residues in the CDR3. The CDR3 here is CASSFDPPRVYAGELFF. Written as DNA, the CDR3 is TGTGCCAGCAGCTTTGATCCCCCCAGGGTTTACGCCGGGGAGCTGTTTTTT.

In nucleotides, the CDR3 is TGTGCCAGCAGTAACCGCCTTTATAGCGTGGTCTACGAGCAGTACTTC. It encodes CASSNRLYSVVYEQYF. The rearrangement uses TRBV28 and TRBJ2-7; D might be TRBD2 (5 bases). Per germline, CDR1 MDHEN and CDR2 SYDVKM. The CDR3 covers 16 residues. V was shortened by 5 bases and J by 3 bases, with 20 bases between the two germline ends.

This chain connects TRBV28 to TRBJ1-1, with D uncertain. Trimming cost V 7 bases and J 1 base, with 16 bases left between them. Per germline, CDR1 MDHEN and CDR2 SYDVKM. This CDR3 has 15 residues. This CDR3 is CASTLAQIKNTEAFF. CDR3 DNA: TGTGCCAGCACCCTAGCGCAGATAAAGAACACTGAAGCTTTCTTT.

J is TRBJ1-1 and V is TRBV5-1; D not resolved. CDR1 and CDR2 from the germline V gene are SGHRS and YFSETQ. V dropped 3 bases and J dropped 6 bases, with 12 bases sitting between them. The CDR3 loop spans 13 amino acids. This CDR3 is CASSSTSGAEAFF. The DNA of the CDR3 is TGCGCCAGCAGCTCCACGTCCGGGGCTGAAGCTTTCTTT.